What follows are 24 T cell receptor beta chains derived from one specimen sequenced in a study of T and B cells in COVID-19 patients. Multiplex PCR with BIOMED2 TRB-A/B primer pools amplified TRB rearrangements. TCRdb analysed the multiplex PCR reads with MiXCR anew, one entry per CDR3 protein. Of around 10,000 distinct CDR3 sequences listed, 30% to 45% were seen once; the top ten hold 53%. Each TRB amplification used roughly 240-550 ng of genomic DNA from blood. The sequenced material came from blood. The receptors derive from a human donor with active COVID-19.

Here the CDR3 reads CASRPAFGGATDTQYF. CDR3 nucleotide sequence: TGTGCCAGCAGGCCCGCATTCGGGGGGGCAACAGATACGCAGTATTTT. The chain recombines TRBV6-6 with TRBJ2-3; 8 bases line up with TRBD2. The CDR3 length is 16 residues. Germline V gives CDR1 MNHNY, CDR2 SVGAGI (reference sequence). Unmatched junction bases numbered 11, after V lost 6 bases and J lost 3 bases.

This chain joins TRBV6-4 and TRBJ1-1; D perhaps matches TRBD1 (6 bases). The length of the CDR3 is 13 residues. V shed 9 bases and J shed 4 bases, with 15 bases lying between them. Germline V gives CDR1 MRHNA, CDR2 SNTAGT. CDR3 sequence reads: CARAGGSRTEAFF. The CDR3 bases are TGTGCCAGGGCGGGGGGCTCGCGCACTGAAGCTTTCTTT.

This sequence joins TRBV5-6 and TRBJ1-6; D is possibly TRBD1 (5 bases). CDR3 length equals 14 residues. Germline V lookup: CDR1 SGHDT, CDR2 YYEEEE. Trimming pared 5 bases from V and 4 bases from J, leaving 10 bases between. In DNA, the CDR3 is TGTGCCAGCAGTCAGGGTCAATATAATTCACCCCTCCACTTT. It yields the protein CASSQGQYNSPLHF.

As regards this clonotype: Sequence at one end of the junction differs from germline and may be a read error. J is TRBJ2-1 and V is TRBV13; D possibly corresponds to TRBD2 (5 bases). Germline CDR1 reads PRHDT; CDR2 reads FYEKMQ (reference sequence). The CDR3 sequence is 14 residues long. The DNA for the CDR3 is TGCGCCAGCAGCTTGGATCCATCCGGGAAAGAGCAGTTCTTC. This codes for CASSLDPSGKEQFF. Supplemented by reference TRBV13 and TRBJ2-1, the full variable domain reads AAGVIQSPRHLIKEKRETATLKCYPIPRHDTVYWYQQGPGQDPQFLISFYEKMQSDKGSIPDRFSAQQFSDYHSELNMSSLELGDSALYFCASSLDPSGKEQFFGPGTRLTVL.

The chain links TRBV11-1 to TRBJ1-4; 8 nucleotides align to TRBD1. V was pared by 5 bases and J by 6 bases, with 8 bases of the junction left unmatched. Per the germline V gene, CDR1 is SGHAT and CDR2 is FQDESV (reference sequence). The CDR3 contains 15 residues. The CDR3 loop is CASSPGQGPDEKLFF. The CDR3 DNA reads as TGTGCCAGCAGCCCTGGACAGGGCCCGGATGAAAAACTGTTTTTT.

This clonotype was detected only a few times. The CDR3 region is CASSYGQGTYNEQFF. CDR3 bases: TGTGCCAGCAGTTACGGACAGGGAACCTACAATGAGCAGTTCTTC. V is TRBV6-5 and J is TRBJ2-1, with 8 bases that match TRBD1. This CDR3 spans 15 amino acids. V shed 2 bases, J shed 2 bases, and the junction held 2 bases outside the gene matches. Germline V gene sequence: CDR1 MNHEY, CDR2 SVGAGI.

J is TRBJ2-1 and V is TRBV6-1; weak D call: TRBD1 (5 bases). The CDR3 has 15 amino acids. From germline, CDR1 is MNHNS and CDR2 SASEGT. Trimming stripped 3 bases from V and 2 bases from J, with 11 bases between. In DNA form, the CDR3 reads TGTGCCAGCAGTGACAGGGTCTCTGCCTACAATGAGCAGTTCTTC. It codes for CASSDRVSAYNEQFF.

The chain is built from TRBV9 and TRBJ1-1; no clear D gene. CDR1 SGDLS and CDR2 YYNGEE come from the germline V gene. The V end lost 0 bases, the J end lost 6 bases, and 9 bases lay between the germline ends. The length of the CDR3 is 13 residues. The CDR3 region is CASSVDQEPEAFF. In DNA, the CDR3 is TGTGCCAGCAGCGTAGACCAGGAGCCTGAAGCTTTCTTT.

This clonotype turned up a few times. The rearrangement links TRBV6-5 to TRBJ2-2, with 8 bases matching TRBD2. Trimming took 7 bases from V and 6 from J; bases not matched to a gene: 19. From germline, CDR1 is MNHEY and CDR2 SVGAGI. This CDR3 has 18 residues. CDR3 residues: CASNSREGRVSGAGELFF. As DNA, the CDR3 is TGTGCCAGCAATAGCCGGGAGGGAAGAGTGAGTGGGGCCGGGGAGCTGTTTTTT.

This clonotype is classed as medium-sized. The V and J genes are TRBV6-5 and TRBJ2-7, with D maybe TRBD2 (5 bases). V was cut by 2 bases and J by 3 bases, with 8 bases left in between. Germline-derived CDR1 and CDR2 are MNHEY and SVGAGI. This CDR3 has 13 amino acids. The CDR3 is CASSYGLIYEQYF. The CDR3 nucleotides are TGTGCCAGCAGTTACGGACTGATCTACGAGCAGTACTTC.

This clonotype was detected a few times. This chain joins TRBV12-3 or TRBV12-4 and TRBJ2-1, with 10 bases aligning to TRBD2. V lost 6 bases and J lost 8; bases outside the gene matches: 7. The CDR3 spans 14 residues. The CDR3 sequence: CASRPSGSHDEQFF. In DNA, the CDR3 is TGTGCCAGCAGGCCTAGCGGGAGTCACGATGAGCAGTTCTTC.

This clonotype occurred a few times. The chain has TRBV27 and TRBJ2-7, with unresolved D. V gave up 2 bases and J gave up 4 bases, with 12 bases separating them. Germline lookup yields CDR1 MNHEY and CDR2 SMNVEV (reference sequence). This CDR3 contains 14 residues. CDR3 amino acids: CASSLRRARYEQYF. In DNA, the CDR3 is TGTGCCAGCAGTTTACGTAGGGCCCGGTACGAGCAGTACTTC.

This clonotype has more than one count but fewer than ten. The J gene is TRBJ1-1, the V gene TRBV27; D is unresolved. The V gene's germline CDR1 is MNHEY and CDR2 SMNVEV (reference sequence). The germline V and J ends were trimmed by 5 bases and 5 bases, with 21 bases remaining between them. The CDR3 has 16 residues. The CDR3 DNA sequence: TGTGCCAGCAGTGCGCGTAGAGGGAGCGTGGGGACTGAAGCTTTCTTT. Its protein product is CASSARRGSVGTEAFF.

Only a few counts were recorded for this clonotype. The V call is TRBV29-1, the J call TRBJ1-2; maybe TRBD1 (5 bases). Trimming removed 6 bases at V and 4 bases at J, with 27 bases between. The CDR3 has 17 amino acids. From germline, CDR1 is SQVTM and CDR2 ANQGSEA. The CDR3, as DNA: TGCAGCGTCGGGACCACCCCCCGGGATTCGTTTCTCTATGGCTACACCTTC. This codes for CSVGTTPRDSFLYGYTF.

This clonotype is medium-sized in the sample. The chain uses TRBV13 and TRBJ1-1; unclear D gene. Looked up from germline, CDR1 is PRHDT and CDR2 is FYEKMQ (reference sequence). The V and J ends lost 4 bases and 4 bases respectively, with 13 bases between them. This CDR3 spans 14 amino acids. The CDR3 region has the DNA TGTGCCAGCAGCTATCCGGGCCCTCGCACTGAAGCTTTCTTT. This translates into CASSYPGPRTEAFF. The full variable domain, completed using reference TRBV13 and TRBJ1-1, is AAGVIQSPRHLIKEKRETATLKCYPIPRHDTVYWYQQGPGQDPQFLISFYEKMQSDKGSIPDRFSAQQFSDYHSELNMSSLELGDSALYFCASSYPGPRTEAFFGQGTRLTVV.

The J gene is TRBJ1-2, the V gene TRBV6-2 or TRBV6-3; no definite D call. V gave up 4 bases and J gave up 0 bases, with 12 bases separating them. Germline V CDR1 and CDR2: MNHEY, SVGEGT. This CDR3 region has 15 residues. DNA for the CDR3: TGTGCCAGCAGTTCCCCGGCGGGAGCTAACTATGGCTACACCTTC. Protein product: CASSSPAGANYGYTF.

A word on this clonotype: It may be a read error: a sequence one base away is much more abundant. This chain links TRBV19 with TRBJ2-1; D is tentatively TRBD1 or TRBD2 (6 bases each). The CDR3 runs to 17 residues. Germline assignment: CDR1 LNHDA and CDR2 SQIVND (reference sequence). The CDR3 protein is CASEGGGTRPRDNEQLF. CDR3 in DNA: TGTGCCAGCGAGGGGGGCGGCACCAGACCTCGAGACAATGAGCAGTTATTC.

The J gene is TRBJ2-2, the V gene TRBV12-3 or TRBV12-4; possible D gene TRBD1, 6 bases. Trimming left V 7 bases short and J 4 bases short, with 13 bases between. This CDR3 has 14 amino acids. CDR3 in amino acids: CASNTGTGTGELFF. The CDR3, as DNA: TGTGCCAGCAACACAGGGACCGGCACCGGGGAGCTGTTTTTT.

This clonotype was counted only a few times. The chain employs TRBV12-3 or TRBV12-4 and TRBJ2-2, with 9 bases lining up with TRBD1. The CDR3 length is 17 residues. V trimming: 3 bases; J trimming: 4 bases; junction bases outside the gene matches: 9. The CDR3, as DNA: TGTGCCAGCAGTTTGCAGACAGGGGGGCACGGCACCGGGGAGCTGTTTTTT. Its protein is CASSLQTGGHGTGELFF.

The genes are TRBV12-3 or TRBV12-4 and TRBJ1-5; 8 positions agree with TRBD1. Trimming at V came to 3 bases and at J to 4 bases, leaving 5 bases not matched to a gene. This CDR3 comprises 15 residues. CDR3: CASSFAGGGNQPQHF. CDR3 bases: TGTGCCAGCAGTTTTGCAGGGGGCGGTAATCAGCCCCAGCATTTT.

The chain employs TRBV24-1 and TRBJ1-5; 11 bases are shared with TRBD1. The length of the CDR3 is 16 residues. Germline CDR1 KGHDR, CDR2 SFDVKD. J gave up 3 bases and V 3 bases, and 3 bases lay outside the gene matches. CDR3 protein: CATSDTGQGDNQPQHF. The CDR3 coding sequence is TGTGCCACCAGTGATACGGGACAGGGGGACAATCAGCCCCAGCATTTT.

This chain connects TRBV7-6 to TRBJ2-7, with unresolved D. Germline CDR1 is SGHVS and CDR2 is FNYEAQ. Between the trimmed V and J ends, which lost 2 bases and 6 bases, there was a span of 8 bases. The CDR3 consists of 12 residues. The CDR3 sequence: CASSLQSSEQYF. CDR3 DNA sequence: TGTGCCAGCAGCTTACAGTCTAGCGAGCAGTACTTC. Complete variable domain (other parts from reference TRBV7-6 and TRBJ2-7): GAGVSQSPRYKVTKRGQDVALRCDPISGHVSLYWYRQALGQGPEFLTYFNYEAQQDKSGLPNDRFSAERPEGSISTLTIQRTEQRDSAMYRCASSLQSSEQYFGPGTRLTVT.

This clonotype has a handful of counts. The V gene is TRBV19, the J gene TRBJ1-5; D is possibly TRBD1 (5 bases). CDR1 and CDR2 (germline): LNHDA, SQIVND (reference sequence). The CDR3 is 14 residues long. Trimming removed 3 bases at V and 7 bases at J, with 13 bases between. CDR3 in DNA: TGTGCCAGTAGTATCCAGGGAAGAGAACAGCCCCAGCATTTT. Protein sequence: CASSIQGREQPQHF.

This chain connects TRBV12-3 or TRBV12-4 to TRBJ1-2; tentatively, D is TRBD1 (6 bases). V dropped 1 base and J dropped 4 bases, with 10 bases sitting between them. CDR3 length: 14 residues. The CDR3, as DNA: TGTGCCAGCAGTTTAGACAGGGCGGTCTATGGCTACACCTTC. Translation: CASSLDRAVYGYTF.